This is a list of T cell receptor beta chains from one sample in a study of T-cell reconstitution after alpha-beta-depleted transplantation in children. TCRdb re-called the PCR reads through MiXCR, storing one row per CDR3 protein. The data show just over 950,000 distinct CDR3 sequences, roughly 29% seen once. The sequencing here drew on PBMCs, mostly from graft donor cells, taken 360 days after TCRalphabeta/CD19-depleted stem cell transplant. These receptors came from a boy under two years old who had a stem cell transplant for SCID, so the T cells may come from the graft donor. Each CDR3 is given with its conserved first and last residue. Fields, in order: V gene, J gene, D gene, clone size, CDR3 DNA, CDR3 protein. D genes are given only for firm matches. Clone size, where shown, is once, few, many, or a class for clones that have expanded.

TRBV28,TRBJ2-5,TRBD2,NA,TGTGCCAGCAGACCCCAACTAGCGGGAAAAGAGACCCAGTACTTC,CASRPQLAGKETQYF
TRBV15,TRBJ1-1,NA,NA,TGTGCCACCAGCAGGCGGCTCTACCGTGGCCTCAACACTGAAGCTTTCTTT,CATSRRLYRGLNTEAFF
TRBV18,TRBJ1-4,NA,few,TGTGCCAGCTCCACCGGTTCCCCAGCAACTAATGAAAAACTGTTTTTT,CASSTGSPATNEKLFF
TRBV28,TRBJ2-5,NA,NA,TGTGCCAGCAGTGAACCCAGAGGGGAGACCCAGTACTTC,CASSEPRGETQYF
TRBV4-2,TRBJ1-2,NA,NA,TGTGCCAGCAGCCAAGCTCTTGATGGCTACACCTTC,CASSQALDGYTF
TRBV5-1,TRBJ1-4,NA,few,TGCGCCAGCAGCCCCGGGGACGCTGATAATGAAAAACTGTTTTTT,CASSPGDADNEKLFF
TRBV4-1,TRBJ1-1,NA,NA,TGCGCCAGCAGGAAGACAGGGAACACTGAAGCTTTCTTT,CASRKTGNTEAFF
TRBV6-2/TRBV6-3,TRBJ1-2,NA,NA,TGTGCCAGCAGTTACTTCTTAGGCTTCAATGGTGGCTACACCTTC,CASSYFLGFNGGYTF
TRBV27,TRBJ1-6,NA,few,TGTGCCAGCAGTCCCAACCTTACCAGGTCACCCCTCCACTTT,CASSPNLTRSPLHF
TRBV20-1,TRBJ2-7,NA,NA,TGCAGTGCTCCTATGTTTTACGAGCAGTACTTC,CSAPMFYEQYF
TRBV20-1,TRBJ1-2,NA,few,TGCAGTGCTATCAGAGGGAGTCACTATGGCTACACCTTC,CSAIRGSHYGYTF
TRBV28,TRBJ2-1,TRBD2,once,TGTGCCAGCAGTCTCCAGCGGGGGCCAGACAATGAGCAGTTCTTC,CASSLQRGPDNEQFF
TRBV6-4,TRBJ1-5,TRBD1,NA,TGTGCCAGCAGCCACATGGAGCATAGGTGGGGGACAGGGAGATATCAGCCCCAGCATTTT,CASSHMEHRWGTGRYQPQHF
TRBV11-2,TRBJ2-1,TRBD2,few,TGTGCCAGCAGCCGGGGACTAGCGGGGGTCATCTCCTACAATGAGCAGTTCTTC,CASSRGLAGVISYNEQFF
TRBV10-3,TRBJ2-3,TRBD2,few,TGTGCCATCGAGCGGGGGCCACCCCCCGATACGCAGTATTTT,CAIERGPPPDTQYF
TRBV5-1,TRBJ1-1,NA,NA,TGCGCCAGCAGCCCTGGCGAAGGGGAAGCTTTCTTT,CASSPGEGEAFF
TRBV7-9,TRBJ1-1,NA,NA,TGTGCCAGCAGCTTTAAGTCGGACACTGAAGCTTTCTTT,CASSFKSDTEAFF
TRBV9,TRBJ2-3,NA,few,TGTGCCAGCAGCGTCGGGGTCCTGAGCACAGATACGCAGTATTTT,CASSVGVLSTDTQYF
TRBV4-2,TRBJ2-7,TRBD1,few,TGTGCCAGCAGCCAAAACAGGGGCATCTACGAGCAGTACTTC,CASSQNRGIYEQYF
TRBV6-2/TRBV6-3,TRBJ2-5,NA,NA,TGTGCCAGCAGTTACTCGAGGATCGGGCAAGAGACCCAGTACTTC,CASSYSRIGQETQYF
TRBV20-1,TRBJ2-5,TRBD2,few,TGCAGTGCTAAGAGCGGGGGGGCTTGGGAGACCCAGTACTTC,CSAKSGGAWETQYF
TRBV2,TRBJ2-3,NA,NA,NA,CASSFGAGADTQYF
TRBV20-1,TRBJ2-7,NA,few,TGCAGTGCTAGGGTCTGGACAGCGAGCTCCTACGAGCAGTACTTC,CSARVWTASSYEQYF
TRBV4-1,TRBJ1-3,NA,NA,TGCGCCAGCAGCCAAGTAGAACGGGGAATTCCTGGAAACACCATATATTTT,CASSQVERGIPGNTIYF
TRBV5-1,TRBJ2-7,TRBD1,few,TGCGCCAGCAGCGCTGGGACAGTTACTACCTACGAGCAGTACTTC,CASSAGTVTTYEQYF
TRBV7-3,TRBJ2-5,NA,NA,TGTGCCAGCAGCCGTCCCGGGACAAAAATGAAGACCCAGTACTTC,CASSRPGTKMKTQYF
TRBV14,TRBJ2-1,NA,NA,TGTGCCAGCAGCCATGGGGCGGGGTTCTACAATGAGCAGTTCTTC,CASSHGAGFYNEQFF
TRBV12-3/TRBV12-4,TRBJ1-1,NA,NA,TGTGCCAGCAGAATAGGGGGGGCCACTGAAGCTTTCTTT,CASRIGGATEAFF
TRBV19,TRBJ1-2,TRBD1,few,TGTGCCAGCGCGGGACAGGGGAACTATGGCTACACCTTC,CASAGQGNYGYTF
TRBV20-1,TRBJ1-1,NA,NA,TGCAGTGCTTGTCGTGAGAACACTGAAGCTTTCTTT,CSACRENTEAFF
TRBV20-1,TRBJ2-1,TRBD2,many,TGCAGTGCTCCGACCATAGCGGGGGGGAAGAATGAGCAGTTCTTC,CSAPTIAGGKNEQFF
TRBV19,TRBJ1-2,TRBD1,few,TGTGCCAGTAGTATAGAGAGGACAGGGCACTATGGCTACACCTTC,CASSIERTGHYGYTF
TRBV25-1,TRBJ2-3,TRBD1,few,TGTGCCAGCAGTGAATTCTGGCAACAGGGGGATACGCAGTATTTT,CASSEFWQQGDTQYF
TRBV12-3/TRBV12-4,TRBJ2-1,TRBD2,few,TGTGCCAGCACCCTGCATCCACTAGCGGGGACCTACAATGAGCAGTTCTTC,CASTLHPLAGTYNEQFF
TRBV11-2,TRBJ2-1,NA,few,TGTGCCAGCAGCTTAGGTCTCTATGAGCAGTTCTTC,CASSLGLYEQFF
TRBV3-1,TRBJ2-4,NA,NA,TGTGCCAGCAGCCGAGGACGCCGGGACATTCAGTACTTC,CASSRGRRDIQYF
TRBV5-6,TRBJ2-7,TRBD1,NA,TGTGCCAGCAGCCACGGCAGGGGGTACGAGCAGTACTTC,CASSHGRGYEQYF
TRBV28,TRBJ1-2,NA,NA,TGTGCCAGCAGTTTATGGGACGGAAAGAGCTACACCTTC,CASSLWDGKSYTF
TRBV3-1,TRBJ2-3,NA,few,TGTGCCAGCAGCTCCCCACAAGATACGCAGTATTTT,CASSSPQDTQYF
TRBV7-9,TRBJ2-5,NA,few,TGTGCCAGCAGCTTGGGGAAGGTCGGGACCCAGTACTTC,CASSLGKVGTQYF